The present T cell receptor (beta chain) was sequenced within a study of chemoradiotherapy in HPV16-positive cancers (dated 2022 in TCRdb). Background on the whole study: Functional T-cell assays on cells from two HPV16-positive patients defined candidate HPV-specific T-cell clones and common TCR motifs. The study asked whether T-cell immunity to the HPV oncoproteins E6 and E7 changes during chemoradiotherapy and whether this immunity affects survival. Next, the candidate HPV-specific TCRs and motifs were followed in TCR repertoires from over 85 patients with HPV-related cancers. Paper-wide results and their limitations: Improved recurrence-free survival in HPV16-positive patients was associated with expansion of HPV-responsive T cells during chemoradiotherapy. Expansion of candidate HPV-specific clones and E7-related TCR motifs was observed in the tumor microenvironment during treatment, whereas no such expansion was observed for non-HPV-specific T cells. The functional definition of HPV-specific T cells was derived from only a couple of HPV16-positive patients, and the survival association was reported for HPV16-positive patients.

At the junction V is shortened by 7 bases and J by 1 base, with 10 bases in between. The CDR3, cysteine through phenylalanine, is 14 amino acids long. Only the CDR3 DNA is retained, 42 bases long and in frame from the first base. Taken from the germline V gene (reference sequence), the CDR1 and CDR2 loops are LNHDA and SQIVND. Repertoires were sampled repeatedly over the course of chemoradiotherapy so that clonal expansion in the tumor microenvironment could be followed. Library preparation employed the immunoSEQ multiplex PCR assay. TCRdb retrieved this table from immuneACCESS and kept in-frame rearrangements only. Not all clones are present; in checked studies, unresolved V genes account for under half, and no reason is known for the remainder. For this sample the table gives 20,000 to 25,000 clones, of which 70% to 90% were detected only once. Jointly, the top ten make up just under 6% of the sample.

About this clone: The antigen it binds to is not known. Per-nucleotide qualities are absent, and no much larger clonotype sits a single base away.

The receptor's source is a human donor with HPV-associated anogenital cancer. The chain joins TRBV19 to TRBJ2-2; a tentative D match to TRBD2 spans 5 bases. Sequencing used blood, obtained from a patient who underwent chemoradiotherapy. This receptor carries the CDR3 CASTWAGNTGELFF. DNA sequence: TGTGCCAGTACTTGGGCGGGGAACACCGGGGAGCTGTTTTTT.